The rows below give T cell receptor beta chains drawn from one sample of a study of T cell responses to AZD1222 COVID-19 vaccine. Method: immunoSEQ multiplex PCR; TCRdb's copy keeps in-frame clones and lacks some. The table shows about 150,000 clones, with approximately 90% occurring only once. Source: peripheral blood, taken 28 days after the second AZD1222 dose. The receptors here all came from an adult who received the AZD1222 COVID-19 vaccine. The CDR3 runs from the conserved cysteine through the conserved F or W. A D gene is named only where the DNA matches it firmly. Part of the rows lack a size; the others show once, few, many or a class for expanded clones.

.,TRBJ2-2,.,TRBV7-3,CASSLTRDTGELFF,TGTGCCAGCAGCCTCACGCGGGACACCGGGGAGCTGTTTTTT
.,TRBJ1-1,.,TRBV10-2,CAGARGENTEAFF,TGCGCCGGCGCGAGGGGGGAGAACACTGAAGCTTTCTTT
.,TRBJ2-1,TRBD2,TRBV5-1,CASSHSSGGISNEQFF,TGCGCCAGCAGCCATAGTAGCGGGGGTATATCCAATGAGCAGTTCTTC
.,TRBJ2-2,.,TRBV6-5,CASSARGLAGELFF,TGTGCCAGCAGCGCCCGCGGTCTCGCCGGGGAGCTGTTTTTT
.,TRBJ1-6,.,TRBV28,CASSLLGPSPLHF,TGTGCCAGCAGTTTATTGGGTCCATCACCCCTCCACTTT
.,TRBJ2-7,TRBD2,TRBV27,CASSFGAGDHEQYF,TGTGCCAGCAGTTTTGGGGCGGGGGATCACGAGCAGTACTTC
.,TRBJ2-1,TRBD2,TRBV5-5,CASSSLAGGSYNEQFF,TGTGCCAGCAGCTCCCTAGCGGGAGGATCCTACAATGAGCAGTTCTTC
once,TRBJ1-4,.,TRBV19,CASSMTGTGSEKLFF,TGTGCCAGTAGTATGACCGGGACCGGATCCGAAAAACTGTTTTTT
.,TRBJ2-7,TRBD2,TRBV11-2,CASSLAVSGRDGEQYF,TGTGCCAGCAGCTTAGCGGTTAGCGGGCGCGATGGCGAGCAGTACTTC
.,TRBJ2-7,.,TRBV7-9,CASSWGGEQYF,TGTGCCAGCAGCTGGGGTGGCGAGCAGTACTTC
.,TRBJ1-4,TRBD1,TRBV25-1,CASSAHLSTGNTNEKLFF,TGTGCCAGCAGTGCCCATCTCTCGACAGGGAACACGAATGAAAAACTGTTTTTT
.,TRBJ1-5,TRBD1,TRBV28,CASSLPVDRNSNQPQHF,TGTGCCAGCAGTTTGCCCGTGGACAGGAATAGCAATCAGCCCCAGCATTTT
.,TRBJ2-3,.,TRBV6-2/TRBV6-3,CASSYQAGRSTDTQYF,TGTGCCAGCAGTTACCAAGCGGGCCGATCCACAGATACGCAGTATTTT
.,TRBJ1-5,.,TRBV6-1,CASSKASNQPQHF,TGTGCCAGCAGTAAAGCCAGCAATCAGCCCCAGCATTTT
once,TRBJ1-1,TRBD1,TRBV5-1,CASKDPLDRGRTEAFF,TGCGCCAGCAAGGATCCACTCGACAGGGGGAGGACTGAAGCTTTCTTT
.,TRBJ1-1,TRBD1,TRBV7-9,CASSSTPGTANTEAFF,TGTGCCAGCAGCTCGACCCCCGGGACAGCAAACACTGAAGCTTTCTTT
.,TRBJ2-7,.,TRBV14,CASSQDSPGDGYEQYF,TGTGCCAGCAGCCAAGATTCTCCGGGAGACGGCTACGAGCAGTACTTC
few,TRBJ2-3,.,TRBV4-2,CASSPRRTDTQYF,TGTGCCAGCAGCCCCCGGAGGACAGATACGCAGTATTTT
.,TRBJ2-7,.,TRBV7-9,CASSPRAHEQYF,TGTGCCAGCAGTCCCAGGGCCCACGAGCAGTACTTC
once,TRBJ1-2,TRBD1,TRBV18,CASSQLPGTGGDYGYTF,TGTGCCAGCTCACAACTCCCCGGGACAGGGGGAGACTATGGCTACACCTTC
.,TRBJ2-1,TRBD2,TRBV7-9,CASRKGLAGQSSYNEQFF,TGTGCCAGCAGGAAGGGACTAGCGGGACAAAGCTCCTACAATGAGCAGTTCTTC
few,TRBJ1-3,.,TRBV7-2,CASSLEVSEAIYF,TGTGCCAGCAGCTTAGAAGTATCTGAAGCCATATATTTT
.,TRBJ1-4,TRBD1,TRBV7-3,CASSLSRDRGRGEKLFF,TGTGCCAGCAGCTTATCCCGGGACAGGGGGCGAGGTGAAAAACTGTTTTTT
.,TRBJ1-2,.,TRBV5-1,CASSLANVAGTNYGYTF,TGCGCCAGCAGCTTGGCCAATGTGGCCGGAACCAACTATGGCTACACCTTC
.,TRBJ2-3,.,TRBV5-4,CASSLDLGTDTQYF,TGTGCCAGCAGCCTCGACTTAGGCACAGATACGCAGTATTTT
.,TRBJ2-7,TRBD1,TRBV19,CASRDRGSSYEQYF,TGTGCCAGTAGGGACAGGGGTTCCTCCTACGAGCAGTACTTC
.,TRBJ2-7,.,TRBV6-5,CASSLQGWYEQYF,TGTGCCAGCAGCCTACAGGGTTGGTACGAGCAGTACTTC
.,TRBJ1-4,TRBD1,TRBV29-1,CSVGQGGNEKLFF,TGCAGCGTTGGTCAGGGGGGCAATGAAAAACTGTTTTTT
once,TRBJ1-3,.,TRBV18,CASSSGLPNSGNTIYF,TGTGCCAGCTCATCGGGACTCCCGAACTCTGGAAACACCATATATTTT
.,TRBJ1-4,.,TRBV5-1,CASSSGQLEKLFF,TGCGCCAGCAGCTCCGGACAGCTCGAAAAACTGTTTTTT
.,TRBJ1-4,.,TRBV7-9,CASSSAGRDEKLFF,TGTGCCAGCAGCTCGGCGGGCCGGGATGAAAAACTGTTTTTT
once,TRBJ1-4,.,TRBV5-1,CASSLNSRRGDEKLFF,TGCGCCAGCAGCTTGAACAGTCGGAGGGGCGATGAAAAACTGTTTTTT
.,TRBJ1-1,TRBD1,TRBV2,CASSGTGGTEAFF,TGTGCCAGCAGTGGGACAGGCGGCACTGAAGCTTTCTTT
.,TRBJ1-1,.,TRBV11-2,CASSPVGAGADTEAFF,TGTGCCAGCAGCCCCGTCGGGGCGGGGGCGGATACTGAAGCTTTCTTT
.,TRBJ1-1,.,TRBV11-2,CASSQGYTEAFF,TGTGCCAGCAGCCAGGGGTACACTGAAGCTTTCTTT
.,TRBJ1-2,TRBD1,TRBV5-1,CASSPTGGNYGYTF,TGCGCCAGCAGCCCGACAGGGGGGAACTATGGCTACACCTTC
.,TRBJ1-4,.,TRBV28,CASSLGGRNEKLFF,TGTGCCAGCAGTTTAGGGGGCAGGAATGAAAAACTGTTTTTT
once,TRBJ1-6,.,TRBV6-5,CASSFVRGSYNSPLHF,TGTGCCAGCAGTTTTGTAAGGGGGTCCTATAATTCACCCCTCCACTTT
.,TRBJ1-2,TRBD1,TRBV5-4,CASSAGQGAKGYTF,TGTGCCAGCAGCGCCGGACAGGGGGCGAAGGGCTACACCTTC
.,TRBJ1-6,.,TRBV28,CASRVYPRGGGSPLHF,TGTGCCAGCAGAGTTTATCCCCGCGGTGGCGGTTCACCCCTCCACTTT
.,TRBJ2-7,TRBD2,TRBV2,CARRGTRTSGGTGEQYF,TGTGCCAGGAGGGGAACTAGGACTAGCGGGGGGACCGGGGAGCAGTACTTC
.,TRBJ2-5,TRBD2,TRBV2,CASSRTSGIGETQYF,TGTGCCAGCAGTAGGACTAGCGGGATTGGAGAGACCCAGTACTTC
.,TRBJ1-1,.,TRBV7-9,CASLPLGTEAFF,TGTGCCAGTCTTCCCCTGGGGACTGAAGCTTTCTTT
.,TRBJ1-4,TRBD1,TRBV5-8,CASSLFVLGQGGEKLFF,TGTGCCAGCAGCTTGTTTGTTCTGGGACAGGGTGGCGAAAAACTGTTTTTT
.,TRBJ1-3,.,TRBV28,CASSHQGISGNTIYF,TGTGCCAGCAGTCACCAAGGGATCTCTGGAAACACCATATATTTT
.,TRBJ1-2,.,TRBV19,CASSIKDYGYTF,TGTGCCAGTAGTATAAAGGACTATGGCTACACCTTC
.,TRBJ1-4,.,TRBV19,CASTTRGRVEKLFF,TGTGCCAGCACGACCAGGGGACGTGTCGAAAAACTGTTTTTT
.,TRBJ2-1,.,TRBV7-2,CASSFGRNNEQFF,TGTGCCAGCAGCTTCGGCAGAAACAATGAGCAGTTCTTC